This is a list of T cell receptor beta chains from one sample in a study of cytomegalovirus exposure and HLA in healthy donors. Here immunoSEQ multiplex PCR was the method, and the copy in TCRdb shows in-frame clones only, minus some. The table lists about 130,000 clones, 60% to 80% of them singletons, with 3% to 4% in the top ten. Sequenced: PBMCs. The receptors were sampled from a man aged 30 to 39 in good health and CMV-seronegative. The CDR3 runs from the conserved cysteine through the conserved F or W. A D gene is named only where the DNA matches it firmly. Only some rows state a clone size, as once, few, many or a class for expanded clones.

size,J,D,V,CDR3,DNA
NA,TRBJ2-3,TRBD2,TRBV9,CASSPLLSAGGPATQYF,TGTGCCAGCAGCCCCCTACTCTCAGCGGGGGGGCCGGCTACGCAGTATTTT
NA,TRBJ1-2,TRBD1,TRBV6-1,CASSEEAGGNYGYTF,TGTGCCAGCAGTGAAGAGGCAGGGGGCAACTATGGCTACACCTTC
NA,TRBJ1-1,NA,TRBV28,CASSPQSYSTEAFF,TGTGCCAGCAGTCCCCAAAGCTATAGTACTGAAGCTTTCTTT
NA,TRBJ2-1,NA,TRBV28,CASSKGQTYSYNEQFF,TGTGCCAGCAGCAAAGGACAGACGTACTCCTACAATGAGCAGTTCTTC
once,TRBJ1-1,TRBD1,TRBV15,CATSPTGETETEAFF,TGTGCCACCAGCCCAACAGGGGAAACGGAAACTGAAGCTTTCTTT
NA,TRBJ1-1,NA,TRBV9,CASSVGGDYTEAFF,TGTGCCAGCAGCGTAGGCGGGGATTACACTGAAGCTTTCTTT
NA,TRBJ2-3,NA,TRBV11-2,CASSLEGGLGDTQYF,TGTGCCAGCAGCTTAGAGGGGGGGCTAGGAGATACGCAGTATTTT
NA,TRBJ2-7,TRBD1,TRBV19,CASSSTPGQGRSEQYF,TGTGCCAGTAGTTCAACCCCGGGACAGGGGCGTTCAGAGCAGTACTTC
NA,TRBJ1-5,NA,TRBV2,CASRKTFLGPQHF,TGTGCCAGCAGGAAAACATTCCTTGGGCCCCAGCATTTT
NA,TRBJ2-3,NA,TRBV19,CASSVTPYSTDTQYF,TGTGCCAGTAGTGTGACTCCCTATAGCACAGATACGCAGTATTTT
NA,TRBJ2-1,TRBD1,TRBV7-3,CASSDGQGEYNEQFF,TGTGCCAGCAGCGACGGACAGGGAGAATACAATGAGCAGTTCTTC
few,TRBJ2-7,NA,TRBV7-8,CASSSGGPLGEQYF,TGTGCCAGCAGCTCCGGGGGGCCTCTGGGGGAGCAGTACTTC
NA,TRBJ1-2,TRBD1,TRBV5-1,CASSTWDRADNGYTF,TGCGCCAGCAGCACATGGGACAGAGCAGACAATGGCTACACCTTC
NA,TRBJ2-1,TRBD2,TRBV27,CASQIAGGSNEQFF,TGTGCCAGCCAAATAGCGGGGGGATCGAATGAGCAGTTCTTC
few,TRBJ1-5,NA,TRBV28,CASSLGVQGNQPQHF,TGTGCCAGCAGTTTAGGAGTACAGGGCAATCAGCCCCAGCATTTT
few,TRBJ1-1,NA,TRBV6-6,CASSYEGGNTEAFF,TGTGCCAGCAGTTACGAGGGAGGAAACACTGAAGCTTTCTTT
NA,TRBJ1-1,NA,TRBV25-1,CASSTDTISTEAFF,TGTGCCAGTAGTACGGACACGATTAGCACTGAAGCTTTCTTT